The 30 T cell receptor beta chains reported below all come from one sample, sequenced in a study of T cells after yellow fever vaccination (dated by TCRdb to between 2017 and 2020). The library came from 5' RACE. Sequencing took place on an Illumina HiSeq 2500. Starting from the raw public reads, TCRdb applied fastp trimming at Q25, assembled clones with MiXCR and retained in-frame beta chains. Each CDR3 protein gets just one entry, which takes the most common genes and DNA from the rows behind it. This sample is represented by 300,000 to 400,000 distinct CDR3 sequences; around 6.5% of them were singletons. The ten largest clones add up to 15% of the sample. This specimen's treatment or condition label, per the study, means: live attenuated yellow fever vaccine strain. The specimen comprised PBMCs, sampled 5 days after the yellow fever booster vaccination. The receptors shown here come from a man aged 25 to 45 who received the YFV17D yellow fever vaccine.

The V gene is TRBV12-3 or TRBV12-4, the J gene TRBJ1-6, with D perhaps matching TRBD1 (5 bases). Between the trimmed V and J ends, which lost 3 bases and 9 bases, there was a span of 9 bases. CDR3 size: 13 residues. The CDR3 bases are TGTGCCAGCAGTTTTCGGGACCCTTCACCCCTCCACTTT. It yields the protein CASSFRDPSPLHF.

This sequence joins TRBV25-1 and TRBJ2-1; no clear D. This CDR3 is built from 12 residues. The germline V and J ends were trimmed by 2 bases and 10 bases, with 9 bases remaining between them. From germline, CDR1 is MGHDK and CDR2 SYGVNS. CDR3 loop: CASSEERWEQFF. The CDR3 nucleotides read TGTGCCAGCAGTGAAGAAAGGTGGGAGCAGTTCTTC.

V gene TRBV7-3 combines with J gene TRBJ1-3; no clear D. V was shortened by 2 bases and J by 0 bases, with 2 bases between the two germline ends. The CDR3 loop spans 13 amino acids. Germline CDR1 and CDR2: SGHTA and FQGTGA. The CDR3 sequence is CASSLASGNTIYF. CDR3 bases: TGTGCCAGCAGCTTAGCCTCTGGAAACACCATATATTTT.

This clonotype was picked up a small number of times. This rearrangement joins TRBV20-1 to TRBJ2-3, with D maybe TRBD2 (7 bases). V lost 6 bases and J 4 bases, leaving 17 bases between the germline ends. The CDR3 length is 14 residues. Germline assignment: CDR1 DFQATT and CDR2 SNEGSKA (reference sequence). CDR3 protein: CSATTSGTSDTQYF. CDR3 sequence (DNA): TGCAGTGCGACTACCAGCGGGACATCAGATACGCAGTATTTT.

This clonotype was seen many times. This rearrangement joins TRBV14 to TRBJ2-1; 9 positions agree with TRBD2. CDR1 is SGHDN, CDR2 FVKESK, per germline. The CDR3 is 14 amino acids. J gave up 4 bases and V 9 bases, and 7 bases lay outside the gene matches. The CDR3 is CASSGSPRYNEQFF. The CDR3 DNA is TGTGCCAGTAGCGGGAGCCCGAGGTACAATGAGCAGTTCTTC. The whole variable domain, remainder taken from reference TRBV14 and TRBJ2-1, is EAGVTQFPSHSVIEKGQTVTLRCDPISGHDNLYWYRRVMGKEIKFLLHFVKESKQDESGMPNNRFLAERTGGTYSTLKVQPAELEDSGVYFCASSGSPRYNEQFFGPGTRLTVL.

This clonotype appeared many times. The chain has TRBV5-1 and TRBJ2-7; 9 bases agree with TRBD2. CDR1 is SGHRS and CDR2 is YFSETQ in the germline V gene. The junction had 6 bases not matched to a gene; V was cut back by 5 bases and J by 0 bases. The CDR3 runs to 15 residues. This CDR3 reads CASRGPSGASYEQYF. CDR3 coding DNA: TGCGCCAGCAGAGGGCCTAGCGGGGCCTCCTACGAGCAGTACTTC.

This clonotype was counted ten times or more. This sequence joins TRBV7-2 and TRBJ1-5; 7 nucleotides agree with TRBD1. This CDR3 region has 14 residues. The V and J ends lost 5 bases and 4 bases, in that order; junction bases with no gene match: 5. CDR1 is SGHTA and CDR2 is FQGNSA in the germline V gene. The CDR3 sequence: CASSQTGLNQPQHF. The CDR3 DNA follows: TGTGCCAGCAGCCAGACAGGGCTGAATCAGCCCCAGCATTTT.

The chain carries TRBV5-5 and TRBJ1-2, with 8 bases that match TRBD1. Per germline, CDR1 SGHKS and CDR2 YYEKEE (reference sequence). This CDR3 contains 13 residues. The V and J ends lost 2 bases and 10 bases, in that order; junction bases with no gene match: 7. CDR3 coding DNA: TGTGCCAGCAGCTTTCAGGGGGCCGGTGACTACACCTTC. This sequence encodes CASSFQGAGDYTF.

The CDR3 sequence: CSGGQGIGEQYF. The CDR3 DNA is TGCAGCGGGGGACAGGGGATCGGCGAGCAGTACTTC. The genes are TRBV29-1 and TRBJ2-7, with 10 bases aligning to TRBD1. Germline assignment: CDR1 SQVTM and CDR2 ANQGSEA. This CDR3 is built from 12 residues. The ends lost 7 bases at V and 6 bases at J; junction bases unmatched: 6.

Only a few counts were recorded for this clonotype. This chain links TRBV20-1 with TRBJ2-1; weak D call: TRBD2 (5 bases). CDR3 length: 12 amino acids. The germline V gene has CDR1 DFQATT and CDR2 SNEGSKA (reference sequence). V was clipped by 0 bases and J by 10 bases, with 10 bases between them. The CDR3 sequence: CSARDRWREQFF. In nucleotides, the CDR3 is TGCAGTGCTAGAGATCGGTGGAGGGAGCAGTTCTTC.

This clonotype was counted at least ten times. The chain recombines TRBV6-2 or TRBV6-3 with TRBJ2-1; TRBD2 agrees at 13 bases. CDR3 length equals 17 residues. In germline, CDR1 is MNHEY, CDR2 SVGEGT. V was clipped by 0 bases and J by 9 bases; unmatched bases: 8. The CDR3 DNA follows: TGTGCCAGCAGTTACTCGCCGACCGGGACTAGCGGGACTGAGCAGTTCTTC. It specifies CASSYSPTGTSGTEQFF.

This sequence joins TRBV20-1 and TRBJ1-2; D is undetermined. Trimming took off 0 bases at V and 7 bases at J, with 24 bases between the two ends. This CDR3 is built from 17 residues. Germline V gene sequence: CDR1 DFQATT, CDR2 SNEGSKA (reference sequence). CDR3 loop: CSARDHPGKRRTFGYTF. Written as DNA, the CDR3 is TGCAGTGCTAGAGACCATCCTGGGAAGAGGAGAACGTTTGGCTACACCTTC.

The table lists this clonotype with a few counts. The rearrangement joins TRBV20-1 to TRBJ2-3; the match to TRBD2 covers 12 bases. V shed 1 base and J 6 bases; nucleotides not matched to a gene: 17. The CDR3 consists of 19 residues. Germline-derived CDR1 and CDR2 are DFQATT and SNEGSKA (reference sequence). As DNA, the CDR3 is TGCAGTGCTAGAGTATCGAGTCTAGCGGGAGGGCCCTCGGGCGATACGCAGTATTTT. This translates into CSARVSSLAGGPSGDTQYF.

The rearrangement uses TRBV28 and TRBJ2-1; D is possibly TRBD1 or TRBD2 (5 bases each). The CDR3 has 13 residues. Looked up from germline, CDR1 is MDHEN and CDR2 is SYDVKM. Trimming removed 5 bases from V and 10 bases from J, with 15 bases in between. The CDR3 DNA reads as TGTGCCAGCAGTCCGACCGGGACCCCAGAGCAGTTCTTC. This encodes CASSPTGTPEQFF.

This clonotype was counted many times. CDR3 nucleotide sequence: TGCGCCAGCAGCCCCGACAGGGGAACGCCACCCCTCCACTTT. Protein sequence: CASSPDRGTPPLHF. The chain links TRBV5-1 to TRBJ1-6; 8 nucleotides align to TRBD1. Germline trimming cut 4 bases from V and 11 bases from J; bases unmatched to any gene: 8. Per germline, CDR1 SGHRS and CDR2 YFSETQ. This CDR3 is built from 14 residues.

This clonotype was seen only a few times. The DNA of the CDR3 is TGTGCCAGCAACTCCGGGGAGACCCAGTACTTC. Protein sequence: CASNSGETQYF. The chain combines TRBV7-2 with TRBJ2-5; D gene ambiguous. Germline CDR1 reads SGHTA; CDR2 reads FQGNSA. This CDR3 has 11 residues. With 7 bases removed from V and 5 bases from J, the gap between germline ends came to 8 bases.

This clonotype has a handful of counts. The chain recombines TRBV20-1 with TRBJ1-6; 8 bases agree with TRBD1. The germline V gene has CDR1 DFQATT and CDR2 SNEGSKA (reference sequence). V trimming: 1 base; J trimming: 8 bases; junction bases outside the gene matches: 10. The CDR3 loop spans 16 amino acids. In DNA, the CDR3 is TGCAGTGCTAGAGGGCGACGACAGGGGAAGGATTCACCCCTCCACTTT. This codes for CSARGRRQGKDSPLHF.

The chain is built from TRBV30 and TRBJ2-7; D call uncertain. Germline values: CDR1 GTSNPN, CDR2 SVGIG (reference sequence). V gave up 3 bases and J gave up 9 bases, with 18 bases separating them. The CDR3 length is 13 residues. This CDR3 reads CAWRLEKTPGQYF. The CDR3 DNA reads TGTGCCTGGAGGCTGGAGAAAACTCCAGGGCAGTACTTC.

This clonotype was detected only a few times. The gene calls are TRBV10-3 and TRBJ2-6, with unresolved D. Germline CDR1 ENHRY, CDR2 SYGVKD. V lost 3 bases to trimming and J lost 2 bases, with 8 bases between them. The CDR3 totals 15 residues. The CDR3 sequence: CAISDGRTGANVLTF. The CDR3 DNA is TGTGCCATCAGTGACGGTAGAACTGGGGCCAACGTCCTGACTTTC.

A few counts support this clonotype. The chain employs TRBV10-3 and TRBJ2-1; 9 positions match TRBD2. Germline V gives CDR1 ENHRY, CDR2 SYGVKD. V was clipped by 4 bases and J by 9 bases; unmatched bases: 22. CDR3 length: 19 amino acids. The CDR3 nucleotides read TGTGCCATCAGTGGTCAATCAAGGTCCGGGCCTAGCGGGAAGGGTGAGCAGTTCTTC. Translation gives CAISGQSRSGPSGKGEQFF.

This clonotype appeared many times. CDR3 in DNA: TGTGCCAGCGGGGAAGGCCCCCGGGCTTTCTTT. Its protein is CASGEGPRAFF. The V gene is TRBV12-3 or TRBV12-4, the J gene TRBJ1-1; the D is unclear. This CDR3 is 11 amino acids long. V was cut by 8 bases and J by 11 bases, with 15 bases left in between.

This clonotype was observed a few times. The chain employs TRBV5-1 and TRBJ2-5; the match to TRBD2 covers 8 bases. Germline assignment: CDR1 SGHRS and CDR2 YFSETQ. CDR3 length equals 18 residues. J lost 0 bases, V lost 4 bases, and 14 bases had no gene match. In nucleotides, the CDR3 is TGCGCCAGCAGCCCTGCAGTGTCCGGCGGGGGGTACCAAGAGACCCAGTACTTC. Translation: CASSPAVSGGGYQETQYF.

This clonotype was recorded at least ten times. The chain combines TRBV6-1 with TRBJ2-3; possible D gene TRBD2, 6 bases. The germline V gene encodes CDR1 MNHNS and CDR2 SASEGT. V gave up 6 bases and J gave up 5 bases, with 24 bases separating them. The length of the CDR3 is 17 residues. The CDR3 sequence: CASRPWEARASGDTQYF. DNA of the CDR3: TGTGCCAGCAGGCCCTGGGAGGCCAGGGCTTCCGGAGATACGCAGTATTTT.

The V call is TRBV23-1, the J call TRBJ2-7, with D perhaps matching TRBD1 (5 bases). TRBV23-1 is given ORF status, its function remaining uncertain. Trimming stripped 6 bases from V and 7 bases from J, with 10 bases between. The length of the CDR3 is 11 residues. CDR3 region: CASSRRQEQYF. The CDR3 DNA follows: TGCGCCAGCAGCCGAAGACAGGAGCAGTACTTC.

This clonotype was observed a handful of times. V is TRBV20-1 and J is TRBJ2-2; the D is unclear. Looked up from germline, CDR1 is DFQATT and CDR2 is SNEGSKA (reference sequence). This CDR3 comprises 12 residues. V gave up 0 bases and J gave up 2 bases, with 1 base separating them. The CDR3 nucleotides are TGCAGTGCTAGAGAAAACACCGGGGAGCTGTTTTTT. This sequence encodes CSARENTGELFF.

There are many counts of this clonotype. The J gene is TRBJ2-1, the V gene TRBV5-6; TRBD2 is a possible D gene (6 bases). V was clipped by 1 base and J by 7 bases, with 15 bases between them. This CDR3 is built from 15 residues. Germline V gene lookup returns CDR1 SGHDT and CDR2 YYEEEE. CDR3 amino acids: CASSLSGGRRNEQFF. CDR3 nucleotide sequence: TGTGCCAGCAGCTTGAGCGGAGGGAGGCGGAATGAGCAGTTCTTC.

The rearrangement joins TRBV5-1 to TRBJ1-1; possible D gene TRBD1, 6 bases. Trimming cost V 0 bases and J 3 bases, with 15 bases left between them. Germline V gene lookup returns CDR1 SGHRS and CDR2 YFSETQ. The CDR3 covers 16 residues. The CDR3 sequence is CASSLGSGGADTEAFF. CDR3 bases: TGCGCCAGCAGCTTGGGTTCGGGGGGCGCGGACACTGAAGCTTTCTTT.

This clonotype was found a few times. The rearrangement links TRBV6-1 to TRBJ2-7; 7 nucleotides align to TRBD1. V lost 5 bases, J lost 2 bases, and 9 bases stayed unmatched. The CDR3 consists of 15 residues. CDR1 MNHNS and CDR2 SASEGT come from the germline V gene. The CDR3 loop is CASSLLTGSTYEQYF. DNA for the CDR3: TGTGCCAGCAGTCTATTGACAGGGTCAACCTACGAGCAGTACTTC.

This clonotype was found a few times. The J gene is TRBJ2-2, the V gene TRBV5-4; 12 nucleotides match TRBD2. Germline V gene data show CDR1 as SGHNT and CDR2 as YYREEE (reference sequence). The trim removed 1 base at V and 0 bases at J, leaving 4 bases unmatched. The CDR3 length is 18 residues. The CDR3 DNA is TGTGCCAGCAGCTTGCCCGGACTAGCGGGAACGAACACCGGGGAGCTGTTTTTT. Protein product: CASSLPGLAGTNTGELFF.

The table lists this clonotype with many counts. The chain uses TRBV2 and TRBJ2-5; 7 nucleotides match TRBD1. This CDR3 has 15 amino acids. Germline V gives CDR1 SNHLY, CDR2 FYNNEI. With V trimmed by 6 bases and J by 4 bases, 11 bases remained unmatched. CDR3 sequence (DNA): TGTGCCAGCAGGCTTAAGGGGGCGTTCGGAGAGACCCAGTACTTC. It specifies CASRLKGAFGETQYF.